This record looks at one T cell receptor (beta chain) sequence and its context. The target antigen is unknown. Sequencing used immunoSEQ multiplex PCR; TCRdb keeps in-frame clones, though not all of them. The table includes approximately 82,000 clones, roughly 90% detected once. V dropped 0 bases and J dropped 0 bases, with 4 bases sitting between them. The germline V gene has CDR1 SGHNT and CDR2 YYREEE (reference sequence). This CDR3 has 15 residues. This record belongs to a study of T cell responses to AZD1222 COVID-19 vaccine. The study's findings and limits: Just five or six AZD1222 recipients tested seropositive at baseline.

The V and J genes are TRBV5-4 and TRBJ2-6, with D uncertain. The receptor was derived from an adult in good health. The input for sequencing was peripheral blood, taken on day 0 of AZD1222 vaccination. CDR3 loop: CASSLGNSGANVLTF. Here the CDR3 DNA reads TGTGCCAGCAGCTTGGGCAACTCTGGGGCCAACGTCCTGACTTTC.